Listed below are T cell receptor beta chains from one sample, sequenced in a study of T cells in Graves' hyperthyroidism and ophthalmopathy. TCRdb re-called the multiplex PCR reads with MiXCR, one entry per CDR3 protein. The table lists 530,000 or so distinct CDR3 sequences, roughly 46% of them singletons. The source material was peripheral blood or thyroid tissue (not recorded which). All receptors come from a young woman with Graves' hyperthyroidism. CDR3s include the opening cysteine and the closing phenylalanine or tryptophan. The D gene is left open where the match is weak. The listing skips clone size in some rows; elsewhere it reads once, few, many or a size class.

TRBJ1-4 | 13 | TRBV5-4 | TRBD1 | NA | CASSLSAGGQLFF | TGTGCCAGCAGCTTATCTGCAGGGGGGCAACTGTTTTTT
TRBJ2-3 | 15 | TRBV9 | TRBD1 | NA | CASSDPGQGTDTQYF | TGTGCCAGCAGCGATCCGGGACAGGGTACAGATACGCAGTATTTT
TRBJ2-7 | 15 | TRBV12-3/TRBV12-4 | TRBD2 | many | CASSLRLAASYEQYF | TGTGCCAGCAGTTTAAGACTAGCGGCCTCCTACGAGCAGTACTTC
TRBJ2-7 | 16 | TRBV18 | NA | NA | CASSPPRGPSSYEQYF | TGTGCCAGCTCACCCCCAAGGGGCCCAAGCTCCTACGAGCAGTACTTC
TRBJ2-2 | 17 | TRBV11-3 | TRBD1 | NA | CASSLGGPGQGTGELFF | TGTGCCAGCAGCTTAGGAGGTCCGGGACAGGGTACCGGGGAGCTGTTTTTT
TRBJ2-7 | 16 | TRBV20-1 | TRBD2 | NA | CSARGTSGRAGYEQYF | TGCAGTGCTAGAGGGACTAGCGGGAGGGCCGGGTACGAGCAGTACTTC
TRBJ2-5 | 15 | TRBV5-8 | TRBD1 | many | CASSDGQAEQETQYF | TGTGCCAGCAGCGATGGACAGGCCGAACAAGAGACCCAGTACTTC
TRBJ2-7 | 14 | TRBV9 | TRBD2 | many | CASSVGSGRYEQYF | TGTGCCAGCAGCGTCGGTAGCGGGAGGTACGAGCAGTACTTC
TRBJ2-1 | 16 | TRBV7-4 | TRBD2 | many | CASSLGAGGPYNEQFF | TGTGCCAGCAGCTTAGGCGCGGGAGGGCCCTACAATGAGCAGTTCTTC
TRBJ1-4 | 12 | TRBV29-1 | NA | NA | CSVEGLAGKLFF | TGCAGCGTTGAAGGACTAGCGGGAAAACTGTTTTTT
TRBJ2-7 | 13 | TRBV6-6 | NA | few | CASWDPGAYEQYF | TGTGCCAGCTGGGACCCAGGGGCCTACGAGCAGTACTTC
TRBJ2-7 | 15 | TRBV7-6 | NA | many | CASPPTNRDGYEQYF | TGTGCCAGTCCACCAACAAACCGGGACGGCTACGAGCAGTACTTC
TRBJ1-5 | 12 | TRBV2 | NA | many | CASSRVDQPQHF | TGTGCCAGCTCGCGGGTCGATCAGCCCCAGCATTTT
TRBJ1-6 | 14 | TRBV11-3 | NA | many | CASSLGAANSPLHF | TGTGCCAGCAGCTTAGGGGCAGCCAATTCACCCCTCCACTTT
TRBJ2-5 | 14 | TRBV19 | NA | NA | CASSIGQALGTQYF | TGTGCCAGTAGTATTGGCCAGGCGCTAGGGACCCAGTACTTC
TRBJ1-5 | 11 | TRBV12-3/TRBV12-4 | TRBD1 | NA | CASSMGQTQHF | TGTGCCAGCAGCATGGGACAGACCCAGCATTTT
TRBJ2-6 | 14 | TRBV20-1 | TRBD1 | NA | CSARDAKGANVLTF | TGCAGTGCTAGAGATGCGAAGGGGGCGAACGTCCTGACTTTC
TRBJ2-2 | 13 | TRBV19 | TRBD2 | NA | CATGTSGTGELFF | TGTGCCACTGGGACTAGCGGAACCGGGGAGCTGTTTTTT
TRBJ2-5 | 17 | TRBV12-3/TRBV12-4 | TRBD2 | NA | CASSSPVAGGPGETQYF | TGTGCCAGCAGCTCCCCAGTAGCGGGAGGGCCGGGGGAGACCCAGTACTTC
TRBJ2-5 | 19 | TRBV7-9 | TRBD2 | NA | CASSAGTGATSGSRKTQYF | TGTGCCAGCAGCGCCGGGACAGGCGCGACTAGCGGGAGTAGAAAGACCCAGTACTTC
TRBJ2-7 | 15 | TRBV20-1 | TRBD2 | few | CSARERTSGRYEQYF | TGCAGTGCTAGAGAACGGACTAGCGGGAGATACGAGCAGTACTTC
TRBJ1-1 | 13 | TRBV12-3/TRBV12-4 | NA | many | CASSLLEGTEAFF | TGTGCCAGCAGCCTCCTTGAGGGAACTGAAGCTTTCTTT
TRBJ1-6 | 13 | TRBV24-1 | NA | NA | CATSFGVDSPLHF | TGTGCCACCAGTTTTGGAGTCGACTCACCCCTCCACTTT
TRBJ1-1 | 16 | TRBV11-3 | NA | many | CASSPIPARTVSEAFF | TGTGCCAGCAGCCCCATCCCGGCTCGGACGGTATCTGAAGCTTTCTTT
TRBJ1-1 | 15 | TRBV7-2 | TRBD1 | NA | CASSLATGVIAEAFF | TGTGCCAGCAGCTTAGCCACAGGGGTTATCGCTGAAGCTTTCTTT
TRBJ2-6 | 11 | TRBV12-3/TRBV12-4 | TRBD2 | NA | CASSLGLAGWF | TGTGCCAGCAGTTTAGGACTAGCGGGCTGGTTC
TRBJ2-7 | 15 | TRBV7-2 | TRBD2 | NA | CASRLTSGRDYEQYF | TGTGCCAGCAGACTTACTAGCGGGAGGGACTACGAGCAGTACTTC
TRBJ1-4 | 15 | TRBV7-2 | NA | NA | CASSPRQITNEKLFF | TGCGCCAGCAGCCCCCGACAGATAACTAATGAAAAACTGTTTTTT
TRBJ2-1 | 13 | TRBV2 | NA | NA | CASTKDSNNEQFF | TGTGCCAGCACCAAGGACTCGAACAATGAGCAGTTCTTC
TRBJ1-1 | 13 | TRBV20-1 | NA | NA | CSALEMGGTEAFF | TGCAGTGCTCTAGAGATGGGAGGCACTGAAGCTTTCTTT
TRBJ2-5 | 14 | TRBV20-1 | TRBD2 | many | CSARSGGEQETQYF | TGCAGTGCTCGTAGCGGGGGAGAACAAGAGACCCAGTACTTC
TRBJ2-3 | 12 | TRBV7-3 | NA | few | CASSLNQDTQYF | TGTGCCAGCAGCCTAAACCAAGATACGCAGTATTTT
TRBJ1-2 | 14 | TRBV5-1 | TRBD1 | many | CASSTVTGWNGYTF | TGCGCCAGCAGCACCGTGACAGGGTGGAATGGCTACACCTTC
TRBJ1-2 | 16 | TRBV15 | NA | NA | CATSSLDPDRFYGYTF | TGTGCCACCAGCAGCTTGGATCCCGACCGCTTCTATGGCTACACCTTC
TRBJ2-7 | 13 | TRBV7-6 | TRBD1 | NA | CASSRGRPDEQYF | TGTGCCAGCAGCAGGGGGCGCCCGGACGAGCAGTACTTC
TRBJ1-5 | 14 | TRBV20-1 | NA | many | CSATGLSGAQPQHF | TGCAGTGCCACGGGACTTTCGGGGGCTCAGCCCCAGCATTTT
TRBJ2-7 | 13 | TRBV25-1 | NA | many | CASSAGGYYEQYF | TGTGCCAGCAGTGCTGGCGGCTACTACGAGCAGTACTTC